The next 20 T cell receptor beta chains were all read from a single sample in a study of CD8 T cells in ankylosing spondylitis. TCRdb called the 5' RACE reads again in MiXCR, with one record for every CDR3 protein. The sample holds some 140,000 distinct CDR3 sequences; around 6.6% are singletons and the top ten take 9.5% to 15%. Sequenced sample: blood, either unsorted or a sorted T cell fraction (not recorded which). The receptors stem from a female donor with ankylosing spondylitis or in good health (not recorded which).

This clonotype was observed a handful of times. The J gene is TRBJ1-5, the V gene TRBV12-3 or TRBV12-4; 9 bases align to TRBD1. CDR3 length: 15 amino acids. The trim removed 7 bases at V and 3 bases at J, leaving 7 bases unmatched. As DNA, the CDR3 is TGTGCCAGCACCCAGGACAGGGGTCCCAATCAGCCCCAGCATTTT. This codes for CASTQDRGPNQPQHF.

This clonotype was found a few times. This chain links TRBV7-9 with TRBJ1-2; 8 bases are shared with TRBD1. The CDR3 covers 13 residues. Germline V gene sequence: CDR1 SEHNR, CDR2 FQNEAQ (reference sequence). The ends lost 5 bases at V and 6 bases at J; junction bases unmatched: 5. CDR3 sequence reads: CASSLGQGHGYTF. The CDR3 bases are TGTGCCAGCAGCCTTGGACAGGGCCATGGCTACACCTTC. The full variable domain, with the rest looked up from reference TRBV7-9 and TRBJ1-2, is DTGVSQNPRHKITKRGQNVTFRCDPISEHNRLYWYRQTLGQGPEFLTYFQNEAQLEKSRLLSDRFSAERPKGSFSTLEIQRTEQGDSAMYLCASSLGQGHGYTFGSGTRLTVV.

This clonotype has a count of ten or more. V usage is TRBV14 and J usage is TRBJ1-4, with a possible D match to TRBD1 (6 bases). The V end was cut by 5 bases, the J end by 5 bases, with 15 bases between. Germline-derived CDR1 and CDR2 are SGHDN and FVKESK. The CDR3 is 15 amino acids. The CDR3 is CASSNPTGLNEKLFF. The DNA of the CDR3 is TGTGCCAGCAGCAACCCGACAGGATTAAATGAAAAACTGTTTTTT.

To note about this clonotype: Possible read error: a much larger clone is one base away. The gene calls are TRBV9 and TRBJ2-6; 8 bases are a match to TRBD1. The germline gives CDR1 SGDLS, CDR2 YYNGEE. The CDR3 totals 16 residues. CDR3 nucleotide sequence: TGTGCCAGCAGCGACGGGACAGGTTCTGGGGCCAACGTCTTGGCTTTC. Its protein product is CASSDGTGSGANVLAF.

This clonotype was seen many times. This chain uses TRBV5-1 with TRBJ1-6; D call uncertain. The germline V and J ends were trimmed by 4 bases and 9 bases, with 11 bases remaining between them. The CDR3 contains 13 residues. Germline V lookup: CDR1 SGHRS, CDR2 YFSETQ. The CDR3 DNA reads TGCGCCAGCAGCCCCGAAATTAGTTCACCCCTCCACTTT. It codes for CASSPEISSPLHF.

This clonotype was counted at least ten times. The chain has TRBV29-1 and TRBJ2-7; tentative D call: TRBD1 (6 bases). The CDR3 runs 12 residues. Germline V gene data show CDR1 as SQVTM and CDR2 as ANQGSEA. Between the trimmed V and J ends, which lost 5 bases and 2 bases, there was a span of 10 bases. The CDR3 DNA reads TGCAGCGTTCGGAAGGGGGCCTACGAGCAGTACTTC. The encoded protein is CSVRKGAYEQYF.

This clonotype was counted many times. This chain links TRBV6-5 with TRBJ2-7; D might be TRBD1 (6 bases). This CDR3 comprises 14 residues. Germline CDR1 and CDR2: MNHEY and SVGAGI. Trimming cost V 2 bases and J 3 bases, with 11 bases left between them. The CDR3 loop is CASSYPGRGYEQYF. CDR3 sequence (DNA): TGTGCCAGCAGTTACCCGGGCAGGGGCTACGAGCAGTACTTC.

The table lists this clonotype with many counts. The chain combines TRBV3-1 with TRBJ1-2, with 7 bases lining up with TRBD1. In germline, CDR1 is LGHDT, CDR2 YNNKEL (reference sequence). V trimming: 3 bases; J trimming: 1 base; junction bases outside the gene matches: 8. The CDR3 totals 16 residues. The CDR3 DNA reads TGTGCCAGCAGCCACGTGGGACAGACTTATAACTATGGCTACACCTTC. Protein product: CASSHVGQTYNYGYTF.

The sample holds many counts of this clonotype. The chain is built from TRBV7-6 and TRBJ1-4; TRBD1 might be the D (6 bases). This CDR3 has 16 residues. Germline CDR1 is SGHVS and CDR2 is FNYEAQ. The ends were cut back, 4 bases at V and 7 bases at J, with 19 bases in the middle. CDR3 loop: CASSSQGGIWSEKLFF. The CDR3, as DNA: TGTGCCAGCAGCTCCCAAGGGGGGATCTGGAGTGAAAAACTGTTTTTT.

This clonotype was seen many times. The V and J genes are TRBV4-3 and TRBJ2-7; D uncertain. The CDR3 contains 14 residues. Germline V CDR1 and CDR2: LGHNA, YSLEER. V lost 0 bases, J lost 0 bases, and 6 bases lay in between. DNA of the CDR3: TGCGCCAGCAGCCAAGATGGCAGCTCCTACGAGCAGTACTTC. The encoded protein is CASSQDGSSYEQYF.

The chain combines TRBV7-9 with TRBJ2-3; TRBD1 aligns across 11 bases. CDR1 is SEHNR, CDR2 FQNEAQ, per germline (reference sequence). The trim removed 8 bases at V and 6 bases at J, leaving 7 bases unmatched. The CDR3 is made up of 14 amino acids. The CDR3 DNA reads TGTGCCAGCGAAGGACAGGGGGCTTGGGATACGCAGTATTTT. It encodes CASEGQGAWDTQYF.

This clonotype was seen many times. CDR3 bases: TGCAGCGTTGAAGAACGGACAGGGCTGAACACTGAAGCTTTCTTT. Protein: CSVEERTGLNTEAFF. This chain connects TRBV29-1 to TRBJ1-1; 8 positions match TRBD1. This CDR3 has 15 residues. Germline lookup yields CDR1 SQVTM and CDR2 ANQGSEA. V shed 0 bases and J 0 bases; nucleotides not matched to a gene: 3.

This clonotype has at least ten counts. CDR3 residues: CATGGPYEQYF. Here the CDR3 DNA reads TGTGCCACCGGGGGACCCTACGAGCAGTACTTC. The genes are TRBV6-1 and TRBJ2-7; TRBD2 might be the D (6 bases). Trimming cost V 10 bases and J 2 bases, with 9 bases left between them. Germline values: CDR1 MNHNS, CDR2 SASEGT. This CDR3 is built from 11 residues.

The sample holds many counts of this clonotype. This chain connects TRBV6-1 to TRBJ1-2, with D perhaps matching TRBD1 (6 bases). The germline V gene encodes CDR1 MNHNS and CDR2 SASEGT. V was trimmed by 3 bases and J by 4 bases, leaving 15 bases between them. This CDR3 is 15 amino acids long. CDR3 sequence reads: CASSEEGGVSYGYTF. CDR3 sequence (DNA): TGTGCCAGCAGTGAGGAAGGGGGTGTAAGCTATGGCTACACCTTC.

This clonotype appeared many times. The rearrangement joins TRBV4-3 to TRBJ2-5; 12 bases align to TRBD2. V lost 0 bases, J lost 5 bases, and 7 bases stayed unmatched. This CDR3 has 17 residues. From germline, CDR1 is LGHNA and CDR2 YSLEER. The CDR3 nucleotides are TGCGCCAGCAGCCAAGACGTCAGCGGGACTAGCGGGGAGACCCAGTACTTC. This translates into CASSQDVSGTSGETQYF.

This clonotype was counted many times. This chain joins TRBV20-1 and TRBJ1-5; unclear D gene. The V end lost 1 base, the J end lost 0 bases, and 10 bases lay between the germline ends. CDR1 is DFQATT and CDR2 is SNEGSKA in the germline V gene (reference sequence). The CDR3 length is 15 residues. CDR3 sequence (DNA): TGCAGTGCTAGAGTGGGGAGAAATAGCAATCAGCCCCAGCATTTT. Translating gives CSARVGRNSNQPQHF.

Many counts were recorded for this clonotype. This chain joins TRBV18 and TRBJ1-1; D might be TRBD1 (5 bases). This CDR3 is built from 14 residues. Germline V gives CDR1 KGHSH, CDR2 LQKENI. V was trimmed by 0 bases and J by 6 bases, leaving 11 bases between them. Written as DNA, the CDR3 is TGTGCCAGCTCACCACCGGAGGGGCCCCCTGAAGCTTTCTTT. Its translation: CASSPPEGPPEAFF.

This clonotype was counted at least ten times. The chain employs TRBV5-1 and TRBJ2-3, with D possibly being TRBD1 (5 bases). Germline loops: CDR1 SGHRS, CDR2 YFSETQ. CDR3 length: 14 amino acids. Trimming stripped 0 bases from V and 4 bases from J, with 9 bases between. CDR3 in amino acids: CASSLVAGSDTQYF. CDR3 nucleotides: TGCGCCAGCAGCTTGGTCGCAGGGTCAGATACGCAGTATTTT.

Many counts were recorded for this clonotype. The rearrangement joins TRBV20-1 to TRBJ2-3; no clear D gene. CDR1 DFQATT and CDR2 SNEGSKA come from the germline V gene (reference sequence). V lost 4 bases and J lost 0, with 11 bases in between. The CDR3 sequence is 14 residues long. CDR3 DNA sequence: TGCAGTGCTAAACTGAGTTCTAGCACAGATACGCAGTATTTT. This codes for CSAKLSSSTDTQYF.

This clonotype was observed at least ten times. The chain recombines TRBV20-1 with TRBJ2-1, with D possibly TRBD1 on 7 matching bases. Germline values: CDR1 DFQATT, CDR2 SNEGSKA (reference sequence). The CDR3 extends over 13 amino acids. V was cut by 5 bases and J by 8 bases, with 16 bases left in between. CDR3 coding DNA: TGCAGTGCTGGGCAGGGGGGCAGGGATGAGCAGTTCTTC. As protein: CSAGQGGRDEQFF.